This is a list of T cell receptor beta chains from one sample in a study of beta chain features in type 1 diabetes. Produced via immunoSEQ multiplex PCR; TCRdb's table is partial and in-frame only. The sample holds some 370,000 clones, roughly a tenth seen once. The specimen was central memory CD4+ T cells from blood. These receptors were taken from a young man with type 1 diabetes. Each CDR3 is given with its conserved first and last residue. The order of the fields is CDR3 DNA, CDR3 protein, D gene, clone size, V gene, J gene. A D gene is named only where the DNA matches it firmly. A row's size may be missing; if present it is once, few, many or a size class.

DNA: TGTGCCTGGAGTCCAGGACAGCTAGTGGGTGTTGCTTTCTTT
CDR3: CAWSPGQLVGVAFF
D: .
size: few
V: TRBV30
J: TRBJ1-1

DNA: TGTGCCAGTCGACTAGCGGGAGGGCCTGTCGGGGAGCTGTTTTTT
CDR3: CASRLAGGPVGELFF
D: TRBD2
size: many
V: TRBV2
J: TRBJ2-2

DNA: TGTGCCAGCAGTTCTCAGGGCTATGGCTACACCTTC
CDR3: CASSSQGYGYTF
D: .
size: .
V: TRBV28
J: TRBJ1-2

DNA: TGTGCCAGCAGCGTAGGAGATACAGGGGCCCTCGCGTACTTC
CDR3: CASSVGDTGALAYF
D: TRBD1
size: .
V: TRBV9
J: TRBJ2-5

DNA: TGTGCCAGCAGTTCCGGAGGGTCAGATACGCAGTATTTT
CDR3: CASSSGGSDTQYF
D: .
size: .
V: TRBV28
J: TRBJ2-3

DNA: TGTGCCAGCAGCGGGGGACTGCTACTCCGAAACACCATATATTTT
CDR3: CASSGGLLLRNTIYF
D: .
size: .
V: TRBV7-9
J: TRBJ1-3

DNA: TGTGCCAGCGGACAGGGACTAGAAAACATTCAGTACTTC
CDR3: CASGQGLENIQYF
D: .
size: few
V: TRBV6-1
J: TRBJ2-4

DNA: TGTGCCAGCAGCTTGGACGGGGCAAGGTACGAGCAGTACTTC
CDR3: CASSLDGARYEQYF
D: .
size: few
V: TRBV5-4
J: TRBJ2-7

DNA: TGTGCCAGCAGCCTTCGGGAGGCCGAGACCCAGTACTTC
CDR3: CASSLREAETQYF
D: TRBD2
size: few
V: TRBV11-2
J: TRBJ2-5

DNA: TGCAGCGTTGATCTAGAGACGGATGAGCAGTTCTTC
CDR3: CSVDLETDEQFF
D: .
size: .
V: TRBV29-1
J: TRBJ2-1